A selection of T cell receptor beta chains follows, all from one sample in a study of beta chain features in type 1 diabetes. Sequencing was performed with immunoSEQ multiplex PCR; in TCRdb, only in-frame clones are kept and a portion is missing. The sample carries about 650,000 clones, roughly 12% recorded once. The specimen sequenced was naive CD4+ T cells from blood. These receptors were collected from a man aged 25 to 40 with type 1 diabetes. Each CDR3 is given with its conserved first and last residue. Fields, in order: D gene, clone size, V gene, J gene, CDR3 length, CDR3 protein, CDR3 DNA. The D gene is left open where the match is weak. For some rows the clone size is stated as once, few or many, or as a class when expanded; others skip it.

D gene: NA; clone size: few; V gene: TRBV7-9; J gene: TRBJ2-7; CDR3 length: 13; CDR3 protein: CASSRDIPSEQYF; CDR3 DNA: TGTGCCAGCAGCAGAGACATTCCCTCCGAGCAGTACTTC
D gene: TRBD1; clone size: NA; V gene: TRBV19; J gene: TRBJ2-7; CDR3 length: 14; CDR3 protein: CASRETGGRYEQYF; CDR3 DNA: TGTGCCAGTAGGGAGACAGGGGGCCGCTACGAGCAGTACTTC
D gene: NA; clone size: few; V gene: TRBV14; J gene: TRBJ2-7; CDR3 length: 15; CDR3 protein: CASSQEAGRTYEQYF; CDR3 DNA: TGTGCCAGCAGCCAAGAGGCGGGGCGAACCTACGAGCAGTACTTC
D gene: NA; clone size: NA; V gene: TRBV9; J gene: TRBJ2-3; CDR3 length: 16; CDR3 protein: CASSVRQVTSTDTQYF; CDR3 DNA: TGTGCCAGCAGCGTGAGACAGGTTACCAGCACAGATACGCAGTATTTT
D gene: NA; clone size: few; V gene: TRBV30; J gene: TRBJ1-5; CDR3 length: 13; CDR3 protein: CAWSATEVQPQHF; CDR3 DNA: TGTGCCTGGAGCGCGACAGAGGTTCAGCCCCAGCATTTT
D gene: NA; clone size: NA; V gene: TRBV5-1; J gene: TRBJ2-1; CDR3 length: 13; CDR3 protein: CASSLVPLDEQFF; CDR3 DNA: TGCGCCAGCAGCTTAGTGCCTCTGGATGAGCAGTTCTTC
D gene: NA; clone size: few; V gene: TRBV18; J gene: TRBJ1-2; CDR3 length: 13; CDR3 protein: CASSPDATYGYTF; CDR3 DNA: TGTGCCAGCTCACCAGACGCGACCTATGGCTACACCTTC
D gene: TRBD1; clone size: few; V gene: TRBV7-8; J gene: TRBJ2-2; CDR3 length: 15; CDR3 protein: CASSSGQSNTGELFF; CDR3 DNA: TGTGCCAGCAGCTCGGGACAGTCGAACACCGGGGAGCTGTTTTTT
D gene: TRBD1; clone size: few; V gene: TRBV5-4; J gene: TRBJ1-4; CDR3 length: 13; CDR3 protein: CASSLQGKEKLFF; CDR3 DNA: TGTGCCAGCAGCTTACAGGGGAAAGAAAAACTGTTTTTT
D gene: TRBD2; clone size: few; V gene: TRBV11-3; J gene: TRBJ2-1; CDR3 length: 16; CDR3 protein: CASSRYASGGEYEQFF; CDR3 DNA: TGTGCCAGCAGCCGATACGCTAGCGGGGGAGAGTACGAGCAGTTCTTC
D gene: NA; clone size: few; V gene: TRBV28; J gene: TRBJ1-2; CDR3 length: 17; CDR3 protein: CASSSFFRDTANYGYTF; CDR3 DNA: TGTGCCAGCAGTTCCTTCTTCAGGGATACAGCTAACTATGGCTACACCTTC
D gene: NA; clone size: few; V gene: TRBV10-3; J gene: TRBJ1-5; CDR3 length: 13; CDR3 protein: CAILERWSQPQHF; CDR3 DNA: TGTGCCATCCTCGAACGGTGGAGTCAGCCCCAGCATTTT
D gene: NA; clone size: few; V gene: TRBV7-9; J gene: TRBJ2-2; CDR3 length: 13; CDR3 protein: CASSLAGTGELFF; CDR3 DNA: TGTGCCAGCAGCTTAGCGGGCACCGGGGAGCTGTTTTTT
D gene: NA; clone size: NA; V gene: TRBV18; J gene: TRBJ2-2; CDR3 length: 16; CDR3 protein: CASSQFAEKNTGELFF; CDR3 DNA: TGTGCCAGCTCCCAGTTCGCAGAGAAGAACACCGGGGAGCTGTTTTTT
D gene: NA; clone size: NA; V gene: TRBV7-2; J gene: TRBJ1-4; CDR3 length: 14; CDR3 protein: CASSKDYRNEKLFF; CDR3 DNA: TGTGCCAGCAGTAAGGACTATCGAAATGAAAAACTGTTTTTT
D gene: NA; clone size: NA; V gene: TRBV5-6; J gene: TRBJ2-1; CDR3 length: 12; CDR3 protein: CASSLRLGEQFF; CDR3 DNA: TGTGCCAGCAGCTTACGATTGGGTGAGCAGTTCTTC